Included here is one T cell receptor (beta chain) sequence, with context. Its target is not known. This entry is derived from a study of cytomegalovirus exposure and HLA in healthy donors. Study results and limitations: Relative to the approximately 680-donor mean, N-insertions were reportedly fewer in an Asian-associated ancestry cluster in a later analysis. In a later analysis, parvovirus B19, influenza, CMV and Epstein-Barr virus appeared linked to several top co-occurrence clusters. A classifier reportedly called cytomegalovirus status with high sensitivity and specificity.

This PCR relied on a set of 60 Vbeta primers and 13 Jbeta primers. Produced via immunoSEQ multiplex PCR; TCRdb's table is partial and in-frame only. In the table there are 80,000 to 130,000 clones, 76% of which are singletons. This receptor was identified in a woman in her forties or fifties in good health and CMV-seropositive. Sequencing was performed on PBMCs.

The CDR3 nucleotides are TGTGCCAGCAGCTACAGGGGGCAGAGTTGGAACTATGGCTACACCTTC. Protein: CASSYRGQSWNYGYTF. The V call is TRBV7-9, the J call TRBJ1-2; TRBD1 matches at 9 bases. Germline trimming cut 4 bases from V and 2 bases from J; bases unmatched to any gene: 8. CDR1 is SEHNR, CDR2 FQNEAQ, per germline (reference sequence). This CDR3 is 16 amino acids long.